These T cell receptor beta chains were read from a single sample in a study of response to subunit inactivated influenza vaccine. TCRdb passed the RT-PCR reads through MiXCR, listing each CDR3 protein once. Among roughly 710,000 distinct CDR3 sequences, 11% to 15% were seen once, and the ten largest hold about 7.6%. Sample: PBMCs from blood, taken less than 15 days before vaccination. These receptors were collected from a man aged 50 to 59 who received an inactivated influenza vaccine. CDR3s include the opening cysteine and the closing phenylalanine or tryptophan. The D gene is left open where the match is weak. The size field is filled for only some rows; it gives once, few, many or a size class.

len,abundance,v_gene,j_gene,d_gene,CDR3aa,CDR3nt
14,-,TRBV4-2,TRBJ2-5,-,CASSPTKAAETQYF,TGTGCCAGCAGCCCAACTAAGGCAGCGGAGACCCAGTACTTC
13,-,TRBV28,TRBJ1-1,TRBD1,CASSGDRGFGAFF,TGTGCCAGCAGCGGAGACAGGGGGTTCGGAGCTTTCTTT
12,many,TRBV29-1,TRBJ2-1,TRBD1,CSVVGSGGIQFF,TGCAGCGTTGTCGGGTCAGGGGGCATACAGTTCTTC
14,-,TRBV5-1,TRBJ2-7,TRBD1,CASSGGQGTYEQYF,TGCGCCAGCAGCGGGGGACAGGGGACCTACGAGCAGTACTTC
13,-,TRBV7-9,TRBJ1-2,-,CASSLLGGPGYTF,TGTGCCAGCAGCCTTCTGGGGGGACCTGGCTACACCTTC
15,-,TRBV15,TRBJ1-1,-,CATSRGPGMNTEAFF,TGTGCCACCAGCAGAGGTCCAGGAATGAACACTGAAGCTTTCTTT
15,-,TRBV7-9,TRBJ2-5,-,CASSPNRASQETQYF,TGTGCCAGCAGCCCGAACCGGGCCAGCCAAGAGACCCAGTACTTC
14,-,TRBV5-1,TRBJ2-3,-,CASSLAKPTDTQYF,TGCGCCAGCAGCTTGGCCAAGCCCACAGATACGCAGTATTTT
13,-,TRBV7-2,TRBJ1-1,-,CASSYGTSTEAFF,TGTGCCAGCAGCTACGGGACAAGTACTGAAGCTTTCTTT
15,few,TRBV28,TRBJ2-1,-,CASTLSVFLSGEQFF,TGTGCCAGCACCTTGTCAGTATTTTTATCGGGTGAGCAGTTCTTC
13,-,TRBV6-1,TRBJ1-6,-,CASRESYNSPLHF,TGTGCCAGCAGGGAATCTTATAATTCACCCCTCCACTTT
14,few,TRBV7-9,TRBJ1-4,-,CASTLGPLNEKLFF,TGTGCCAGCACCCTGGGACCCCTTAATGAAAAACTGTTTTTT
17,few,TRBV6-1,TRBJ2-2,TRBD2,CASRPPTSGIATGELFF,TGTGCCAGCAGACCCCCGACTAGCGGGATTGCGACCGGGGAGCTGTTTTTT
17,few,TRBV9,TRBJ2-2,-,CASSVSGHPQNTGELFF,TGTGCCAGCAGCGTATCGGGCCACCCTCAGAACACCGGGGAGCTGTTTTTT
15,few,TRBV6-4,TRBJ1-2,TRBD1,CASSAGTGANYGYTF,TGTGCCAGCAGTGCGGGGACAGGGGCGAACTATGGCTACACCTTC
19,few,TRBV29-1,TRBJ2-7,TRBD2,CSVEERHGTSGSRPYEQYF,TGCAGCGTTGAAGAGCGCCACGGGACTAGCGGGAGTAGACCCTACGAGCAGTACTTC
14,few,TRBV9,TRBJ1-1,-,CASSAFQGRTEAFF,TGTGCCAGCAGCGCCTTTCAAGGGAGAACTGAAGCTTTCTTT
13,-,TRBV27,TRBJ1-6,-,CASSSPPNSPLHF,TGTGCCAGCAGTTCCCCCCCTAATTCACCCCTCCACTTT
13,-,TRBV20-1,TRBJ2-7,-,CSPLGIATYEQYF,TGCAGTCCGCTAGGAATAGCGACCTACGAGCAGTACTTC
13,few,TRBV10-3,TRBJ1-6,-,CAITPGSNSPLHF,TGTGCCATCACCCCGGGCTCTAATTCACCCCTCCACTTT
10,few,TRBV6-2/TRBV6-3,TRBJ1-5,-,CASIYQPQHF,TGTGCCAGCATTTATCAGCCCCAGCATTTT
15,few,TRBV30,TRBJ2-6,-,CAWAKTHSGANVLTF,TGTGCCTGGGCTAAAACCCATTCTGGGGCCAACGTCCTGACTTTC
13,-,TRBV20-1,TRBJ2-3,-,CSARWAGTDTQYF,TGCAGTGCTAGGTGGGCCGGGACAGATACGCAGTATTTT
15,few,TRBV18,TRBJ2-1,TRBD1,CASSPGTGGGHEQFF,TGTGCCAGCTCACCAGGGACAGGGGGCGGCCATGAGCAGTTCTTC
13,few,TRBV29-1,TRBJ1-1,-,CSVGGGPNTEAFF,TGCAGCGTGGGGGGGGGACCGAACACTGAAGCTTTCTTT
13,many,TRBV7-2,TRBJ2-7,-,CASSSQHSSEQYF,TGTGCCAGCAGCTCCCAACACTCGTCCGAGCAGTACTTC